The next 16 T cell receptor beta chains were all read from a single sample in a study of CD8+CD57+ T cells in acquired aplastic anemia. All patients picked for sequencing had shown, by flow cytometry, an expansion of CD8+CD57+ cells. Template material for TCR beta VDJ and CDR3 profiling consisted of genomic DNA. TCRdb processed the reads anew with MiXCR; each CDR3 protein has one entry. The repertoire holds hundreds of thousands of distinct CDR3 sequences, with approximately 60% as singletons. Specimen: sorted CD4+, CD8+, or CD8+CD57+ T cells (not recorded which) from PBMCs. The receptors stem from a human donor with aplastic anemia.

This clonotype was seen at least ten times. The V call is TRBV6-1, the J call TRBJ2-5; TRBD2 matches 11 bases. CDR1 and CDR2 (germline): MNHNS, SASEGT. Germline trimming cut 6 bases from V and 5 bases from J; bases unmatched to any gene: 14. This CDR3 is 17 amino acids long. In DNA form, the CDR3 reads TGTGCCAGCAGACCACCACTAGCGGGAGTAGGTGGGGAGACCCAGTACTTC. Amino acids: CASRPPLAGVGGETQYF.

The gene calls are TRBV7-9 and TRBJ2-2; no firm D call. The V gene's germline CDR1 is SEHNR and CDR2 FQNEAQ (reference sequence). The CDR3 totals 14 residues. Trimming pared 5 bases from V and 3 bases from J, leaving 10 bases between. The CDR3 reads CASSPLRDTGELFF. CDR3 DNA: TGTGCCAGCAGCCCCCTTCGGGACACCGGGGAGCTGTTTTTT.

The chain links TRBV29-1 to TRBJ1-2; the D is unclear. This CDR3 comprises 14 residues. Trimming left V 2 bases short and J 5 bases short, with 15 bases between. Per germline, CDR1 SQVTM and CDR2 ANQGSEA. The CDR3, as DNA: TGCAGCGTTGAACCGCTCGACACCCCATATGGCTACACCTTC. It encodes CSVEPLDTPYGYTF.

The chain is built from TRBV24-1 and TRBJ2-7, with D perhaps TRBD1 (6 bases). Trimming took 6 bases from V and 3 from J, leaving 11 bases between them. Germline values: CDR1 KGHDR, CDR2 SFDVKD. The CDR3 contains 13 residues. The CDR3, as DNA: TGTGCCACCAGTTGGACAGCGATCTACGAGCAGTACTTC. This translates into CATSWTAIYEQYF.

This chain joins TRBV20-1 and TRBJ1-1; no reliable D call. This CDR3 contains 13 residues. The germline V gene encodes CDR1 DFQATT and CDR2 SNEGSKA (reference sequence). CDR3: CGGCGAGNTEAFF. DNA for the CDR3: TGCGGAGGTTGTGGCGCCGGGAACACTGAAGCTTTCTTT.

The chain carries TRBV10-3 and TRBJ2-3, with 7 bases aligning to TRBD1. This CDR3 has 15 residues. In germline, CDR1 is ENHRY, CDR2 SYGVKD. Trimming cost V 8 bases and J 1 base; bases outside gene matches: 9. The chain's CDR3 is CAIETGSQGTDTQYF. CDR3 nucleotides: TGTGCCATCGAGACAGGGAGCCAGGGCACAGATACGCAGTATTTT.

The V gene is TRBV15, the J gene TRBJ2-7, with D possibly TRBD2 on 5 matching bases. V was trimmed by 0 bases and J by 3 bases, leaving 12 bases between them. The germline gives CDR1 LNHNV, CDR2 YYDKDF (reference sequence). The CDR3 spans 15 residues. The CDR3 coding sequence is TGTGCCACCAGCAGAGAACGACGAGGGTACTACGAGCAGTACTTC. Protein product: CATSRERRGYYEQYF. The full variable domain, its missing parts supplied by reference TRBV15 and TRBJ2-7, is DAMVIQNPRYQVTQFGKPVTLSCSQTLNHNVMYWYQQKSSQAPKLLFHYYDKDFNNEADTPDNFQSRRPNTSFCFLDIRSPGLGDTAMYLCATSRERRGYYEQYFGPGTRLTVT.

This clonotype has a handful of counts. The chain links TRBV7-2 to TRBJ2-7; D might be TRBD2 (5 bases). CDR3 length: 15 amino acids. Between the trimmed V and J ends, which lost 0 bases and 5 bases, there was a span of 14 bases. The germline CDR1 and CDR2 sequences are SGHTA and FQGNSA. For the CDR3, the DNA is TGTGCCAGCAGCTTAGCGGGCGGGTCTCTCAACGAGCAGTACTTC. Translated, it gives CASSLAGGSLNEQYF.

J is TRBJ2-7 and V is TRBV20-1; TRBD2 aligns across 7 bases. Germline trimming cut 4 bases from V and 4 bases from J; bases unmatched to any gene: 7. This CDR3 has 13 amino acids. Per the germline V gene, CDR1 is DFQATT and CDR2 is SNEGSKA (reference sequence). The CDR3 region is CSATGRGAYEQYF. Written as DNA, the CDR3 is TGCAGTGCTACGGGGAGGGGCGCGTACGAGCAGTACTTC.

CDR3 sequence: CASSEIRILGTDTQYF. CDR3 bases: TGCGCCAGCAGTGAAATCCGCATCCTGGGCACAGATACGCAGTATTTT. The chain recombines TRBV10-2 with TRBJ2-3; D call uncertain. Trimming cost V 3 bases and J 1 base, with 14 bases left between them. This CDR3 comprises 16 residues. Germline V lookup: CDR1 WSHSY, CDR2 SAAADI.

This clonotype was observed a handful of times. The genes are TRBV24-1 and TRBJ1-2; unclear D gene. The CDR3 is 13 amino acids. Germline CDR1 and CDR2: KGHDR and SFDVKD. The V gene lost 2 bases and the J gene lost 7 bases, with 10 bases spanning the gap. In nucleotides, the CDR3 is TGTGCCACCAGTGATTCGAACAAGGGTGGCTACACCTTC. Its protein is CATSDSNKGGYTF.

This clonotype appeared many times. This sequence joins TRBV10-1 and TRBJ2-3; a possible D gene is TRBD2 (6 bases). Germline CDR1 is WNHNN and CDR2 is SYGVQD (reference sequence). With 2 bases removed from V and 1 base from J, the gap between germline ends came to 16 bases. The CDR3 is 17 amino acids. CDR3 nucleotide sequence: TGCGCCAGCAGTGAGGGCTCGGGGGTTGGGGGCACAGATACGCAGTATTTT. Translation: CASSEGSGVGGTDTQYF.

This chain joins TRBV7-8 and TRBJ1-5; D might be TRBD1 (5 bases). The CDR3 covers 14 residues. Germline lookup yields CDR1 SGHVS and CDR2 FQNEAQ. Trimming left V 7 bases short and J 3 bases short, with 13 bases between. In nucleotides, the CDR3 is TGTGCCAGCAACCCGGGGCAGGCCAATCAGCCCCAGCATTTT. The encoded protein is CASNPGQANQPQHF.

The V call is TRBV5-1, the J call TRBJ2-7; TRBD1 aligns across 9 bases. The trim removed 6 bases at V and 1 base at J, leaving 5 bases unmatched. The CDR3 has 14 amino acids. In germline, CDR1 is SGHRS, CDR2 YFSETQ. CDR3 nucleotide sequence: TGCGCCAGCAACACGGGACAGGGTTCCTACGAGCAGTACTTC. Its translation: CASNTGQGSYEQYF.

This clonotype was observed at least ten times. The chain has TRBV20-1 and TRBJ1-4; D remains unclear. The CDR3 runs to 15 residues. The V gene lost 3 bases and the J gene lost 8 bases, with 19 bases spanning the gap. Germline CDR1 and CDR2: DFQATT and SNEGSKA (reference sequence). CDR3 region: CSASTPGDQEEKLFF. The CDR3 DNA is TGCAGTGCTAGCACCCCGGGAGACCAAGAGGAAAAACTGTTTTTT.

In its sample, this clonotype was seen a few times. The rearrangement links TRBV7-9 to TRBJ2-7, with a possible D match to TRBD2 (5 bases). V was trimmed by 3 bases and J by 2 bases, leaving 11 bases between them. Germline assignment: CDR1 SEHNR and CDR2 FQNEAQ (reference sequence). The CDR3 loop spans 14 amino acids. The CDR3 protein is CASSFGDGTYEQYF. In DNA form, the CDR3 reads TGTGCCAGCAGCTTCGGGGATGGGACCTACGAGCAGTACTTC.